Each of the 17 T cell receptor beta chains below was sequenced from the same sample in a study of T-cell memory formation after mild COVID-19. TCRdb analysed the 5' RACE reads with MiXCR anew, one entry per CDR3 protein. The sample has fewer than 450,000 distinct CDR3 sequences, around 24% seen once; the top ten hold roughly 9.7%. The sample taken for sequencing was PBMCs or a T cell subset sorted from them (not recorded which). Receptor source: an adult woman who had mild COVID-19 (a few samples of this study predate the infection). Cell type and time point are not known.

The chain couples TRBV9 to TRBJ2-5; D might be TRBD2 (5 bases). This CDR3 spans 15 amino acids. V lost 0 bases, J lost 5 bases, and 14 bases lay in between. Germline CDR1 is SGDLS and CDR2 is YYNGEE. CDR3 sequence reads: CASSVVPGSRETQYF. CDR3 nucleotide sequence: TGTGCCAGCAGCGTAGTTCCGGGGTCTAGGGAGACCCAGTACTTC.

The chain is built from TRBV7-2 and TRBJ2-1; D is unclear. The CDR3 extends over 14 amino acids. Trimming stripped 2 bases from V and 6 bases from J, with 11 bases between. Germline-derived CDR1 and CDR2 are SGHTA and FQGNSA. CDR3 bases: TGTGCCAGCAGCTTATCGGTGGCGACCAATGAGCAGTTCTTC. Its protein product is CASSLSVATNEQFF.

This clonotype showed up many times. The CDR3 DNA is TGTGCCAGCAGCTTGGGGACAGGGAATCATGAGCAGTTCTTC. Its protein product is CASSLGTGNHEQFF. The V gene is TRBV5-6, the J gene TRBJ2-1, with TRBD1 matching over 8 bases. This CDR3 is 14 amino acids long. From germline, CDR1 is SGHDT and CDR2 YYEEEE. V was clipped by 0 bases and J by 8 bases; unmatched bases: 4.

This clonotype occurred a few times. J is TRBJ1-5 and V is TRBV2, with TRBD1 as a possible D gene (6 bases). The CDR3 is made up of 15 amino acids. Germline assignment: CDR1 SNHLY and CDR2 FYNNEI. Trimming removed 5 bases from V and 3 bases from J, with 14 bases in between. The CDR3 DNA reads as TGTGCCAGCAGTCCTACGGGACACCTCAATCAGCCCCAGCATTTT. It yields the protein CASSPTGHLNQPQHF.

J is TRBJ1-1 and V is TRBV7-2; D ambiguous. Germline CDR1 and CDR2: SGHTA and FQGNSA. This CDR3 is 15 amino acids long. V dropped 4 bases and J dropped 1 base, with 13 bases sitting between them. The CDR3, as DNA: TGTGCCAGCAGCTCCGCCGGTAGGGAGAACACTGAAGCTTTCTTT. This codes for CASSSAGRENTEAFF.

This clonotype appeared a few times. V and J are TRBV14 and TRBJ2-3; 13 nucleotides match TRBD2. The trim removed 6 bases at V and 6 bases at J, leaving 6 bases unmatched. Germline V gene data show CDR1 as SGHDN and CDR2 as FVKESK. CDR3 length: 15 amino acids. The CDR3 loop is CASRLAGGPLDTQYF. CDR3 nucleotide sequence: TGTGCCAGCAGACTAGCGGGAGGGCCATTGGATACGCAGTATTTT.

A few counts support this clonotype. The gene calls are TRBV18 and TRBJ2-1, with a weak D call TRBD2 (5 bases). The germline gives CDR1 KGHSH, CDR2 LQKENI. The CDR3 has 15 residues. V was clipped by 0 bases and J by 0 bases, with 6 bases between them. The DNA for the CDR3 is TGTGCCAGCTCACCACCGGACTTCTCCTACAATGAGCAGTTCTTC. It yields the protein CASSPPDFSYNEQFF.

V usage is TRBV5-1 and J usage is TRBJ2-2; D perhaps matches TRBD2 (6 bases). The CDR3 has 15 amino acids. CDR1 is SGHRS and CDR2 is YFSETQ in the germline V gene. The V end was cut by 4 bases, the J end by 6 bases, with 16 bases between. The DNA for the CDR3 is TGCGCCAGCAGCACCGCGGGACCCCCGGCCGGGGAGCTGTTTTTT. This sequence encodes CASSTAGPPAGELFF. The full variable domain, rest sourced from reference TRBV5-1 and TRBJ2-2, is KAGVTQTPRYLIKTRGQQVTLSCSPISGHRSVSWYQQTPGQGLQFLFEYFSETQRNKGNFPGRFSGRQFSNSRSEMNVSTLELGDSALYLCASSTAGPPAGELFFGEGSRLTVL.

The chain recombines TRBV7-8 with TRBJ1-1; D is unclear. CDR3 length: 16 amino acids. CDR1 SGHVS and CDR2 FQNEAQ come from the germline V gene. The V end was cut by 0 bases, the J end by 2 bases, with 13 bases between. The CDR3 loop reads CASSLARRRGNTEAFF. The CDR3 coding sequence is TGTGCCAGCAGCTTAGCGCGGAGGCGGGGTAACACTGAAGCTTTCTTT. Drawing the rest from reference TRBV7-8 and TRBJ1-1, the complete variable domain is GAGVSQSPRYKVAKRGQDVALRCDPISGHVSLFWYQQALGQGPEFLTYFQNEAQLDKSGLPSDRFFAERPEGSVSTLKIQRTQQEDSAVYLCASSLARRRGNTEAFFGQGTRLTVV.

The J gene is TRBJ1-3, the V gene TRBV14; D is unresolved. CDR1 is SGHDN, CDR2 FVKESK, per germline. Trimming left V 7 bases short and J 1 base short, with 5 bases between. This CDR3 spans 12 amino acids. CDR3 nucleotide sequence: TGTGCCAGCACAGCTTCTGGAAACACCATATATTTT. The encoded protein is CASTASGNTIYF.

A remark on this clonotype: A much larger clone lies a single base off, so this may be a read error. The chain carries TRBV4-2 and TRBJ2-7; D is possibly TRBD1 (7 bases). Per germline, CDR1 LGHNA and CDR2 YNFKEQ. The CDR3 runs 15 residues. The DNA of the CDR3 is TGTGCCAGAAGCCAGGAAACAGGGGAGGCCTACGAGCAGTACTTC. Translated: CARSQETGEAYEQYF.

In nucleotides, the CDR3 is TGTGCCAGTAGGGGGACAGGGGCCCAGCCCCAGCATTTT. Translating it yields CASRGTGAQPQHF. The rearrangement joins TRBV19 to TRBJ1-5; 10 nucleotides line up with TRBD1. Trimming at V came to 6 bases and at J to 7 bases, leaving 3 bases not matched to a gene. The CDR3 is 13 amino acids. CDR1 and CDR2 (germline): LNHDA, SQIVND (reference sequence).

The V call is TRBV6-6, the J call TRBJ2-1; D might be TRBD1 (5 bases). Trimming cost V 0 bases and J 7 bases, with 19 bases left between them. The germline gives CDR1 MNHNY, CDR2 SVGAGI (reference sequence). This CDR3 contains 17 residues. The CDR3 is CASSYSDGAQGWNEQFF. The CDR3 coding sequence is TGTGCCAGCAGTTACTCGGATGGGGCCCAGGGATGGAATGAGCAGTTCTTC.

The rearrangement joins TRBV11-1 to TRBJ1-2; no reliable D call. Trimming took off 5 bases at V and 7 bases at J, with 14 bases between the two ends. The CDR3 is 13 amino acids. The germline V gene encodes CDR1 SGHAT and CDR2 FQDESV (reference sequence). The CDR3 loop reads CASSTPTLGGYTF. The CDR3 DNA reads as TGTGCCAGCAGCACACCAACCCTTGGTGGCTACACCTTC.

Only one count was recorded for this clonotype. The CDR3 DNA reads as TGTGCCACCGCTGGACAGGACGGAGAGACCCAGTACTTC. Translating it yields CATAGQDGETQYF. The genes are TRBV10-3 and TRBJ2-5; 7 bases line up with TRBD1. V trimming: 10 bases; J trimming: 4 bases; junction bases outside the gene matches: 9. Germline assignment: CDR1 ENHRY and CDR2 SYGVKD. The CDR3 extends over 13 amino acids.

The genes are TRBV12-3 or TRBV12-4 and TRBJ2-3, with D possibly matching TRBD2 (5 bases). With 8 bases removed from V and 0 bases from J, the gap between germline ends came to 15 bases. CDR3 length: 15 residues. CDR3 DNA sequence: TGTGCCAGCGGAAGGACTGCCGCTAGCACAGATACGCAGTATTTT. Residues: CASGRTAASTDTQYF.

The DNA of the CDR3 is TGTGCCAGCAGTTGGGGAACGGGAGGTTACACTGAAGCTTTCTTT. Translating gives CASSWGTGGYTEAFF. This chain connects TRBV12-3 or TRBV12-4 to TRBJ1-1, with no clear D. Trimming took 4 bases from V and 3 from J, leaving 15 bases between them. This CDR3 is 15 amino acids long.